This TCR beta chain was recovered during a study of blood T cell repertoires in COVID-19. Study background: The cDNA or gDNA used as material had been derived from T cells, B-cell-depleted T cells, or PBMCs.

The germline V and J ends were trimmed by 0 bases and 4 bases, with 10 bases remaining between them. This CDR3 has 16 residues. Germline V gene data show CDR1 as ENHRY and CDR2 as SYGVKD. The repertoire was sequenced with immunoSEQ multiplex PCR; TCRdb's copy has only in-frame clones and lacks some. The table shows approximately 210,000 clones, with 75% to 90% occurring only once. The sample taken for sequencing was peripheral blood. This chain connects TRBV10-3 to TRBJ2-6; perhaps TRBD1 as D (6 bases). The sequence derives from a woman in her thirties or forties with acute or convalescent COVID-19. The CDR3 region is CAISESAGVGANVLTF. The CDR3 coding sequence is TGTGCCATCAGTGAGTCCGCAGGGGTCGGGGCCAACGTCCTGACTTTC.